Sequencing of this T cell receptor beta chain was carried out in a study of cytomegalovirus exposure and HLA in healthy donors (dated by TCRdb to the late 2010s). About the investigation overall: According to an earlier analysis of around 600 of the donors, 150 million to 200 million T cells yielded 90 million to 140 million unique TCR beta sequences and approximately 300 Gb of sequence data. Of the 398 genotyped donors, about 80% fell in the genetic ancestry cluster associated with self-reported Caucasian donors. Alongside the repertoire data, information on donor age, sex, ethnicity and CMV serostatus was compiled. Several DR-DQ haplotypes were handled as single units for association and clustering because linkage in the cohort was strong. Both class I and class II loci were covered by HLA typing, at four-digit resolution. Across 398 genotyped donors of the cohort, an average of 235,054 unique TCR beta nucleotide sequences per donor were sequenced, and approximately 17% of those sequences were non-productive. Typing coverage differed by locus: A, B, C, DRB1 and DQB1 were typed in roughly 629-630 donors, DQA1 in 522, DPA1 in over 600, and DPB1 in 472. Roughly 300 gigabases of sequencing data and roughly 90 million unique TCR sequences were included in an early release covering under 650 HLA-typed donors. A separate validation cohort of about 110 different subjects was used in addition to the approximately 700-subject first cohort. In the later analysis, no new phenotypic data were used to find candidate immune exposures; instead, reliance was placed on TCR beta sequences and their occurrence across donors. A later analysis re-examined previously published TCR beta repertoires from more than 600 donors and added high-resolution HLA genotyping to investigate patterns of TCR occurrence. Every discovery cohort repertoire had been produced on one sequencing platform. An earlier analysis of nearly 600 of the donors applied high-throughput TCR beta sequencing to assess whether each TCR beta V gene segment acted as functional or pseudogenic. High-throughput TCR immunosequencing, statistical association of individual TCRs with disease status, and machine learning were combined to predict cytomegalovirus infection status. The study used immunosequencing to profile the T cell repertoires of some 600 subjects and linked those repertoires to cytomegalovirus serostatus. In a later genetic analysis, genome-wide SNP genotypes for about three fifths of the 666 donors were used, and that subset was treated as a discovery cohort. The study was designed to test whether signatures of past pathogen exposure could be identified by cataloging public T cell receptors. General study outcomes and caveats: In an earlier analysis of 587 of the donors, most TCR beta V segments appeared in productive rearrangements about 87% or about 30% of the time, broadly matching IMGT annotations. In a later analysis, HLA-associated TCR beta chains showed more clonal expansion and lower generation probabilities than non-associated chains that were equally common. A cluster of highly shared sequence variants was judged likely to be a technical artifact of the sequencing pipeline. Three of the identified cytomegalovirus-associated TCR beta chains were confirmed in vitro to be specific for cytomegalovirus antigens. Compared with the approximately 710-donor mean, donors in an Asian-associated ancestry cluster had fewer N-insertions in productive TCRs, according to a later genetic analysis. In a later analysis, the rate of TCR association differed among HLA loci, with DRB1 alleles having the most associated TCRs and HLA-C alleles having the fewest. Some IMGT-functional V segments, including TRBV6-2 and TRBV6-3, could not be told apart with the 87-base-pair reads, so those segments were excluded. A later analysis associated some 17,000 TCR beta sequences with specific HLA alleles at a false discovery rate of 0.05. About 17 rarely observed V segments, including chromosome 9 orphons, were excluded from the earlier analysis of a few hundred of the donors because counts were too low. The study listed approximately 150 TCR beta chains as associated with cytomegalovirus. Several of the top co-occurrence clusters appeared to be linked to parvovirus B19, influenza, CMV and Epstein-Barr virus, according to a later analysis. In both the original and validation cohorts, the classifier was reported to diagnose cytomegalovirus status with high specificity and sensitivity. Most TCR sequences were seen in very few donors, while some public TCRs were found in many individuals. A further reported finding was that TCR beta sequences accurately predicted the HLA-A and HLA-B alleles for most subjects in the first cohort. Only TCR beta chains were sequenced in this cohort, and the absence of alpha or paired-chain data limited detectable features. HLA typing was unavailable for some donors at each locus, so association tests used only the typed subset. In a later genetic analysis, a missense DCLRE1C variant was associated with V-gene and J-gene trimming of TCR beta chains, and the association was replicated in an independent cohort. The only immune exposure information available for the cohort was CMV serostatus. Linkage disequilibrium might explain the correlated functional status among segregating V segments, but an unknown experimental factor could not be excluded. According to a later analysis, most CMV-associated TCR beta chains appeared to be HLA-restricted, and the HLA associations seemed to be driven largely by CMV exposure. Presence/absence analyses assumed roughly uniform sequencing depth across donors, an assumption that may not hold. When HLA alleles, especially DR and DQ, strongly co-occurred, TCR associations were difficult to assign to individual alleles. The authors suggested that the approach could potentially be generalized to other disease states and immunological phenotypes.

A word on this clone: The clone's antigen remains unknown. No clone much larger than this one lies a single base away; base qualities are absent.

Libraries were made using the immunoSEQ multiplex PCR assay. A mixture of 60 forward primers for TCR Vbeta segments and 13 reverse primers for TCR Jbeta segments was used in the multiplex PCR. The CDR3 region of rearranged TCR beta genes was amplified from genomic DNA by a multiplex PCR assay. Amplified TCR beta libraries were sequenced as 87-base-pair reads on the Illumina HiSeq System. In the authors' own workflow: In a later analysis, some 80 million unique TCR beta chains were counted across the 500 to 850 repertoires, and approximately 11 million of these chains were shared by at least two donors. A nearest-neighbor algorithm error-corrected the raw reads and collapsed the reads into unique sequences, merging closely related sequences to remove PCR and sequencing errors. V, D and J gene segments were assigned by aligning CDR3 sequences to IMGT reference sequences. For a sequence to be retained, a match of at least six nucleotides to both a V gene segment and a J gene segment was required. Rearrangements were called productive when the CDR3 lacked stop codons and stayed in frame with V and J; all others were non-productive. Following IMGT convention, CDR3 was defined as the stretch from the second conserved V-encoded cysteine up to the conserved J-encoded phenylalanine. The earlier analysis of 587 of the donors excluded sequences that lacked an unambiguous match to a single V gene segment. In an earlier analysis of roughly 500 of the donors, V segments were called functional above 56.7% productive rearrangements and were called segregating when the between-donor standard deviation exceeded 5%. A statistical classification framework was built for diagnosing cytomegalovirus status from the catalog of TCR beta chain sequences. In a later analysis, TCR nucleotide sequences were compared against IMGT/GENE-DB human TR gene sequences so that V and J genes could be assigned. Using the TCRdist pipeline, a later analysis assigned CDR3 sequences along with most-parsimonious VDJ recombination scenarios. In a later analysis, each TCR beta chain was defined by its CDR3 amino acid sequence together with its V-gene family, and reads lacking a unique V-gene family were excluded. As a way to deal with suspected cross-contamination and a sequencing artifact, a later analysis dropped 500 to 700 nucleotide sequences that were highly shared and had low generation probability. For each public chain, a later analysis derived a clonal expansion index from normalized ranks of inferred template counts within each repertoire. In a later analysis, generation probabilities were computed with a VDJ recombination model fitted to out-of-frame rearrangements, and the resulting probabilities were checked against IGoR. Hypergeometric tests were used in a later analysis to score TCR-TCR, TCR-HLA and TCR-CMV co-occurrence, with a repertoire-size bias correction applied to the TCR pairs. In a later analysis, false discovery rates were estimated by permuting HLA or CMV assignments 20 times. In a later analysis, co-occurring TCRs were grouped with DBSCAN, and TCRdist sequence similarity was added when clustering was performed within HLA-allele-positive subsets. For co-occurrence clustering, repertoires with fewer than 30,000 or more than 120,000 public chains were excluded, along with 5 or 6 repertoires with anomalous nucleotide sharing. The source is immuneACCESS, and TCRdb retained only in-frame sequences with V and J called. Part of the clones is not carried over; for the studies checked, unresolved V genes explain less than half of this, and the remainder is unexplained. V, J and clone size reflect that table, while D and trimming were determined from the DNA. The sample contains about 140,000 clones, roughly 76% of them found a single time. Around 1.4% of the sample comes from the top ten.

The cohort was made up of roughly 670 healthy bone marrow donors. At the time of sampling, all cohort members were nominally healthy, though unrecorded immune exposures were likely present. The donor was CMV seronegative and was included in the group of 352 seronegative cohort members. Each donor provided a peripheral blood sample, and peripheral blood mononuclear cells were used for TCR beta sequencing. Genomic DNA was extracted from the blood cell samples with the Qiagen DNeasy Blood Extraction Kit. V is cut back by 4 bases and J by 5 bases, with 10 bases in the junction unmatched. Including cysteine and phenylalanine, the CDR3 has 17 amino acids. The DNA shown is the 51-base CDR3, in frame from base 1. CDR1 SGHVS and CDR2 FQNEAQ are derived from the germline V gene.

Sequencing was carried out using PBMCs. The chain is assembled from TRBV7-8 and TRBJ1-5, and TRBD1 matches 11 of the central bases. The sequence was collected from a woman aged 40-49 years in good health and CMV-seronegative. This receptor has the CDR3 CASSSGTGGMLDQPQHF. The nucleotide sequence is TGTGCCAGCAGCTCCGGGACAGGGGGAATGCTTGATCAGCCCCAGCATTTT.